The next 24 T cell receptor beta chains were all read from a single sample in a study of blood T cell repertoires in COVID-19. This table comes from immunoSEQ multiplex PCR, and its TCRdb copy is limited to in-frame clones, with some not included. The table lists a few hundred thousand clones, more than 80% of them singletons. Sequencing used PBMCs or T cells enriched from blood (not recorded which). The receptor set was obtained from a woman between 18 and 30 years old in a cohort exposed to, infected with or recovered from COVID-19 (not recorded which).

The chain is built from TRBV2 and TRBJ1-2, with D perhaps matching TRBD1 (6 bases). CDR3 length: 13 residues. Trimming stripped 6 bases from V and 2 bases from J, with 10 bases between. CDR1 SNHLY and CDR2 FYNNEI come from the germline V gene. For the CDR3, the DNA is TGTGCCAGCAGGTCAGGACAGAACTATGGCTACACCTTC. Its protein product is CASRSGQNYGYTF.

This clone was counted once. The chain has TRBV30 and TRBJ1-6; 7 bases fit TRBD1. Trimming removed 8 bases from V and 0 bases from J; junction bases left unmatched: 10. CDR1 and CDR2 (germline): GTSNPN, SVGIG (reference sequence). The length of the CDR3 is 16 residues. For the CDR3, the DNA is TGTGCCGGAACCCTACAGGGGAGCTCCTATAATTCACCCCTCCACTTT. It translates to CAGTLQGSSYNSPLHF.

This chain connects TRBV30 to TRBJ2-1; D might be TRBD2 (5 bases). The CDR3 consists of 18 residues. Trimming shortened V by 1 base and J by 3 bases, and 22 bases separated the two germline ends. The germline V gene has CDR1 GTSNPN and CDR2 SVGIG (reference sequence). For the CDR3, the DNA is TGTGCCTGGAGTGCCCCCAAGTGGGTGCGGGTGGGCTACAATGAGCAGTTCTTC. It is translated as CAWSAPKWVRVGYNEQFF. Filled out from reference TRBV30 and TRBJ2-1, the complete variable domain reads SQTIHQWPATLVQPVGSPLSLECTVEGTSNPNLYWYRQAAGRGLQLLFYSVGIGQISSEVPQNLSASRPQDRQFILSSKKLLLSDSGFYLCAWSAPKWVRVGYNEQFFGPGTRLTVL.

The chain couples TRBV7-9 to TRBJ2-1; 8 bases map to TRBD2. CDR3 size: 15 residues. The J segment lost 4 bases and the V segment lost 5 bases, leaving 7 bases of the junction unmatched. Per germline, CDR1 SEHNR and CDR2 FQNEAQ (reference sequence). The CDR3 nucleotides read TGTGCCAGCAGCCCCCGGGGGGGGGTATACAATGAGCAGTTCTTC. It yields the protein CASSPRGGVYNEQFF.

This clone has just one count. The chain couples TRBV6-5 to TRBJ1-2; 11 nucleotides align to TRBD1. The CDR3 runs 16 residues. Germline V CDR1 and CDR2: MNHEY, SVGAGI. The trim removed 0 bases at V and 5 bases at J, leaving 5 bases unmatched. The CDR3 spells CASSYSSDRGLYGYTF. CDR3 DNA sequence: TGTGCCAGCAGTTACTCATCGGACAGGGGGCTATATGGCTACACCTTC.

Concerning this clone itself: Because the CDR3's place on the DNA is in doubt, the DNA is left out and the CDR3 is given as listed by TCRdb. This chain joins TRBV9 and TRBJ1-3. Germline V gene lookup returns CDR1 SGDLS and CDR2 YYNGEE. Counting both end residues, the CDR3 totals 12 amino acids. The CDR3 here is CASSVGGGSTYF.

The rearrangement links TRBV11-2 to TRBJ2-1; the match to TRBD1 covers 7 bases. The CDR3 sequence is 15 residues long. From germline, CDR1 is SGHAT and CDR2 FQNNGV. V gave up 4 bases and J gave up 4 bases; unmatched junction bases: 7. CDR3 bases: TGTGCCAGCAGCTCGACAGGGCTAGGGTACAATGAGCAGTTCTTC. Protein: CASSSTGLGYNEQFF.

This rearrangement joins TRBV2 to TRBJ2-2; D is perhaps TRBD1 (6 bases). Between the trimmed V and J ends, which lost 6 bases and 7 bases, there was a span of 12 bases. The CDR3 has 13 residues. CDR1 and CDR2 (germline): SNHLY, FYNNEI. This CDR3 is CASSAQGIGELFF. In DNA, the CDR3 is TGTGCCAGCAGCGCACAGGGAATCGGGGAGCTGTTTTTT.

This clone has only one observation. CDR3 sequence reads: CASSYSTEGNTIYF. CDR3 DNA: TGTGCCAGCAGTTACTCGACGGAGGGAAACACCATATATTTT. This chain links TRBV6-5 with TRBJ1-3, with no clear D. Looked up from germline, CDR1 is MNHEY and CDR2 is SVGAGI. Trimming cost V 0 bases and J 4 bases, with 7 bases left between them. The CDR3 contains 14 residues.

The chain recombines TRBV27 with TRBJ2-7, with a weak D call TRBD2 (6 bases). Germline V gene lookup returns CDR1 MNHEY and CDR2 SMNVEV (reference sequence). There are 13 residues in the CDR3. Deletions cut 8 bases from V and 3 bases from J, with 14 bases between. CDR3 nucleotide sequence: TGTGCCAGCTCCGGGACTTCGGTCTACGAGCAGTACTTC. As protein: CASSGTSVYEQYF.

CDR3 nucleotide sequence: TGTGCCAGCAGTCTCACCAGGGTTCGCAATCAGCCCCAGCATTTT. Amino acid sequence: CASSLTRVRNQPQHF. This chain joins TRBV28 and TRBJ1-5, with D possibly being TRBD1 (5 bases). Germline V lookup: CDR1 MDHEN, CDR2 SYDVKM. Trimming took off 5 bases at V and 2 bases at J, with 13 bases between the two ends. The CDR3 totals 15 residues.

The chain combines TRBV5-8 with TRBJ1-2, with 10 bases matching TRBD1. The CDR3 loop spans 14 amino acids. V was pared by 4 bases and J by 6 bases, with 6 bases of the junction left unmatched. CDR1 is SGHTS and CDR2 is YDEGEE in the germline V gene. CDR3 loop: CASSARQGADGYTF. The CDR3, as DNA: TGTGCCAGCAGCGCCAGACAGGGGGCGGATGGCTACACCTTC.

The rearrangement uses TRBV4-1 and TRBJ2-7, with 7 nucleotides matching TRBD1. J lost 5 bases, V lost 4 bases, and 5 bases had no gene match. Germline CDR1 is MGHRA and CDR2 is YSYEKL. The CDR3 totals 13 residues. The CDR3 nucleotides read TGCGCCAGCAGCCGACAGGGTGGCGACGAGCAGTACTTC. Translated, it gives CASSRQGGDEQYF.

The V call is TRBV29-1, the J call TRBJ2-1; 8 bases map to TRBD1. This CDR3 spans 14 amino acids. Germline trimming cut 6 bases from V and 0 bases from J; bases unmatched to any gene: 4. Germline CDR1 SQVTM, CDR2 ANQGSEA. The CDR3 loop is CSVAQGASYNEQFF. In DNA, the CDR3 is TGCAGCGTGGCTCAGGGGGCCTCCTACAATGAGCAGTTCTTC.

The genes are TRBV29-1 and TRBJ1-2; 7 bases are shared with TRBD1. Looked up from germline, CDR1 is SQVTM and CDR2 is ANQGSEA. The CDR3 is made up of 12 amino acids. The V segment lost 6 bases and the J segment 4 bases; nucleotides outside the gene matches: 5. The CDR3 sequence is CSVGQNVYGYTF. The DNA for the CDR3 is TGCAGCGTGGGACAGAACGTCTATGGCTACACCTTC.

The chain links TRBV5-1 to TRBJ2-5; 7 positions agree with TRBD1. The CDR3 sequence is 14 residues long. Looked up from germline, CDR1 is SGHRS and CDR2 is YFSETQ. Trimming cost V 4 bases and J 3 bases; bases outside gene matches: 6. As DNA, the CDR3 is TGCGCCAGCAGCGGGGGACAGCTAGAAGAGACCCAGTACTTC. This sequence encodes CASSGGQLEETQYF.

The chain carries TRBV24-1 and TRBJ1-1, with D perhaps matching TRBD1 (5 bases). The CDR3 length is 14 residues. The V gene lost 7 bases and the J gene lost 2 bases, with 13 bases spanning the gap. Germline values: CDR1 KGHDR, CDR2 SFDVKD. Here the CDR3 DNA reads TGTGCCACCAGCCTAGGCGGGGGAAACACTGAAGCTTTCTTT. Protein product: CATSLGGGNTEAFF.

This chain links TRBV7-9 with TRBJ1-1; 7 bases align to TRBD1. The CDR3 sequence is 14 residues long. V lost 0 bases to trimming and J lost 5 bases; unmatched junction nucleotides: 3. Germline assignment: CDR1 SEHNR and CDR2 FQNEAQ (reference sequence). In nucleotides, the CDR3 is TGTGCCAGCAGCTTAGCCACAGGGGTGACTGAAGCTTTCTTT. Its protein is CASSLATGVTEAFF. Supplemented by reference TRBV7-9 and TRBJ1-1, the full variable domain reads DTGVSQNPRHKITKRGQNVTFRCDPISEHNRLYWYRQTLGQGPEFLTYFQNEAQLEKSRLLSDRFSAERPKGSFSTLEIQRTEQGDSAMYLCASSLATGVTEAFFGQGTRLTVV.

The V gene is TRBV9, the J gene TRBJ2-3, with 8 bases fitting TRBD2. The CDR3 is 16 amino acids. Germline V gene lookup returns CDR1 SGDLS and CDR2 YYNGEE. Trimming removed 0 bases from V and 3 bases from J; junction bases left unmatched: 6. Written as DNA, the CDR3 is TGTGCCAGCAGCGTAGCTTATGGCGGGAGGACAGATACGCAGTATTTT. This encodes CASSVAYGGRTDTQYF.

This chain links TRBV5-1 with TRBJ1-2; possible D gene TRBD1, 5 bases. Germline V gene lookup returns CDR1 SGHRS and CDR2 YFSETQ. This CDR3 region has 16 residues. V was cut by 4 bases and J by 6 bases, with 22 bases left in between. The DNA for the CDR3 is TGCGCCAGCAGCGGAGGGGACGGCCTAGTGGGGGATGGCTACACCTTC. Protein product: CASSGGDGLVGDGYTF.

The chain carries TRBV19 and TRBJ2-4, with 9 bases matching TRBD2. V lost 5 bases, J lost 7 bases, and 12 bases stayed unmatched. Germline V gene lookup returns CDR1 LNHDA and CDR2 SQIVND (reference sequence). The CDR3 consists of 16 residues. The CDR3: CASSPRSGTSFNIQYF. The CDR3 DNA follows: TGTGCCAGTAGTCCCCGATCCGGGACTAGCTTCAACATTCAGTACTTC.

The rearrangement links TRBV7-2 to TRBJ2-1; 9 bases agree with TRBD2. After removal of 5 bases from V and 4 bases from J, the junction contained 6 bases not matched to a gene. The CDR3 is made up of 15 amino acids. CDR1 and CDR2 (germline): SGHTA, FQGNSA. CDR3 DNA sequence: TGTGCCAGCAGCCCGGGACTAGCTGATTACAATGAGCAGTTCTTC. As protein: CASSPGLADYNEQFF.

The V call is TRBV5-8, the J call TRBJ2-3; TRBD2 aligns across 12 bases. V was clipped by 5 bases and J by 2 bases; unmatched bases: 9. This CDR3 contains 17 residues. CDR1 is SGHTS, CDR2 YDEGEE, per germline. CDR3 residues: CASSMGASGGATDTQYF. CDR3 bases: TGTGCCAGCAGTATGGGGGCTAGCGGGGGGGCCACAGATACGCAGTATTTT.

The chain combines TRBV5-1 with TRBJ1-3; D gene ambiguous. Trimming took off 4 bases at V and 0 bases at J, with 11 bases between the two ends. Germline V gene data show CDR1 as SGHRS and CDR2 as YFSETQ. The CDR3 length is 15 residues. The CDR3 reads CASSRSDISGNTIYF. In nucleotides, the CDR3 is TGCGCCAGCAGCCGATCCGACATCTCTGGAAACACCATATATTTT.